The entry that follows covers one TCR beta chain sequence. The germline V gene has CDR1 MGHDK and CDR2 SYGVNS. The CDR3 runs to 15 residues. V was clipped by 3 bases and J by 1 base, with 12 bases between them. Sorting defined conventional CD4 T cells as CD4+CD127+. This entry belongs to a study of B cell selection in AIRE deficiency. Measured with immunoSEQ multiplex PCR; TCRdb has only the in-frame clones, and not every one. Of about 24,000 clones listed, about 95% are singletons. The TCR originated in a human donor in good health. The sequenced sample was CD4+CD127+ conventional T cells sorted from PBMCs. The chain is built from TRBV25-1 and TRBJ1-1; no firm D call. The CDR3 region has the DNA TGTGCCAGCAGTGACGGGATGGGCTGGAACACTGAAGCTTTCTTT. Amino acid sequence: CASSDGMGWNTEAFF.